This paragraph reports one TCR beta chain. The antigen is undetermined. This entry comes from a study of vaccination and CD4 T cells after COVID-19. Study-level background: The study collected post-vaccine samples a median around 73 days after dose two, with a range of 14 to 241. Study-level findings and limits: Convalescent patients were relatively few, and early post-infection timepoints were missing. Only after vaccination were a median about 87% of convalescents' reactive clones seen.

The Oncomine TCR Beta short-read assay was applied to DNA of cultured CD4+ T cells. TCRdb processed the PCR reads anew with MiXCR; each CDR3 protein has one entry. The sample contains about 7,600 distinct CDR3 sequences, roughly 50% of which appear only once. Germline CDR1 is SGHTA and CDR2 is FQGNSA. V was clipped by 6 bases and J by 2 bases; unmatched bases: 1. The CDR3 length is 13 residues. As for treatment: approximately 9-day PBMC culture with coronavirus spike peptide pools or control peptides (ViraFEST assay). CD4+ T cells that came from the unexposed donor were collected before the COVID-19 pandemic (2011-2018).

Sequencing input: CD4+ T cells from blood, cultured in vitro. The rearrangement links TRBV7-2 to TRBJ2-7; 10 nucleotides line up with TRBD2. The receptor was isolated from a human donor in good health. In DNA form, the CDR3 reads TGTGCCAGCAGACTAGCGGGGACCTACGAGCAGTACTTC. It yields the protein CASRLAGTYEQYF.